Listed below are T cell receptor beta chains from one sample, sequenced in a study of beta chain features in type 1 diabetes. Assay: immunoSEQ multiplex PCR; the TCRdb copy retains only in-frame clones and omits some. The repertoire holds approximately 400,000 clones, with more than 13% as singletons. Input material: naive CD4+ T cells from blood. The receptors were gathered from a woman under 30 in good health. CDR3s include the opening cysteine and the closing phenylalanine or tryptophan. Fields, in order: J gene, D gene, clone size, CDR3 length, V gene, CDR3 DNA, CDR3 protein. A D gene is named only where the DNA matches it firmly. Size tells how often a clone was seen (once, few, many) or the class of an expanded clone, and some rows leave it out.

j_call: TRBJ2-6
d_call: -
clone_size: -
cdr3_length: 16
v_call: TRBV28
cdr3_nt: TGTGCCAGCAGTTTATCGGGTTCCTCTGGGGCCAACGTCCTGACTTTC
cdr3_aa: CASSLSGSSGANVLTF

j_call: TRBJ1-4
d_call: TRBD1
clone_size: few
cdr3_length: 15
v_call: TRBV5-1
cdr3_nt: TGCGCCAGCAGCAGCGGACAGGGTGCTTATGAAAAACTGTTTTTT
cdr3_aa: CASSSGQGAYEKLFF

j_call: TRBJ2-1
d_call: -
clone_size: -
cdr3_length: 14
v_call: TRBV7-2
cdr3_nt: TGTGCCAGCAGCGCGGGACTCCAAGGCAATGAGCAGTTCTTC
cdr3_aa: CASSAGLQGNEQFF

j_call: TRBJ1-5
d_call: -
clone_size: -
cdr3_length: 13
v_call: TRBV30
cdr3_nt: TGTGCCTGGAGTGTAGCCAGGAATCAGCCCCAGCATTTT
cdr3_aa: CAWSVARNQPQHF

j_call: TRBJ1-1
d_call: -
clone_size: few
cdr3_length: 12
v_call: TRBV28
cdr3_nt: TGTGCCAGCAGTTTAGGGCAGGGAGAAGCTTTCTTT
cdr3_aa: CASSLGQGEAFF

j_call: TRBJ2-3
d_call: TRBD2
clone_size: -
cdr3_length: 15
v_call: TRBV6-6
cdr3_nt: TGTGCCAGCAGTTACGCCCGGGAGGGAACAGATACGCAGTATTTT
cdr3_aa: CASSYAREGTDTQYF

j_call: TRBJ1-1
d_call: TRBD1
clone_size: few
cdr3_length: 15
v_call: TRBV28
cdr3_nt: TGTGCCAGCAGTCTATCCCGGGACAGGGGATCTGAAGCTTTCTTT
cdr3_aa: CASSLSRDRGSEAFF

j_call: TRBJ1-3
d_call: -
clone_size: -
cdr3_length: 15
v_call: TRBV30
cdr3_nt: TGTGCCTGGTTCGCACAGGGTGTCTCTGGAAACACCATATATTTT
cdr3_aa: CAWFAQGVSGNTIYF

j_call: TRBJ2-7
d_call: TRBD2
clone_size: -
cdr3_length: 14
v_call: TRBV11-1
cdr3_nt: TGTGCCAGCAGCCAACTAGCGGGTATCGGCGAGCAGTACTTC
cdr3_aa: CASSQLAGIGEQYF

j_call: TRBJ2-4
d_call: TRBD2
clone_size: few
cdr3_length: 13
v_call: TRBV30
cdr3_nt: TGTGCCTGGAGTGTAGCGGGAGAGACCATTCAGTACTTC
cdr3_aa: CAWSVAGETIQYF